Ten or more counts support the clone carrying this T cell receptor beta chain. Its matching antigen is unknown. This record comes from a study of identical twins. General study points: The same donors were not followed; conclusions instead depended on cross-sectional statistical analysis. Where out-of-frame alpha sequences were twin-shared, they showed excess low generation probability. Cord blood's abundant beta clonotypes had fewer insertions, unlike memory repertoires.

V lost 5 bases and J 1 base, leaving 11 bases between the germline ends. Germline lookup yields CDR1 MDHEN and CDR2 SYDVKM. CDR3 length: 14 amino acids. It was template switching that added a universal primer site, and there were unique molecular identifiers on the cDNA. TCRdb ran MiXCR on the 5' RACE reads and lists one entry per CDR3 protein. The sample records under 1 million distinct CDR3 sequences, roughly an eighth being singletons. The same sample was also used in a study of yellow fever vaccine responses in identical twins.

The TCR originated in a young woman in good health. Specimen: PBMCs. This chain joins TRBV28 and TRBJ1-1; D perhaps matches TRBD1 (5 bases). CDR3 residues: CASSPPGQNTEAFF. CDR3 coding DNA: TGTGCCAGCAGTCCCCCTGGACAGAACACTGAAGCTTTCTTT. Complete variable domain (other parts from reference TRBV28 and TRBJ1-1): DVKVTQSSRYLVKRTGEKVFLECVQDMDHENMFWYRQDPGLGLRLIYFSYDVKMKEKGDIPEGYSVSREKKERFSLILESASTNQTSMYLCASSPPGQNTEAFFGQGTRLTVV.